This T cell receptor (beta chain) originates from a study of cytomegalovirus exposure and HLA in healthy donors. This PCR relied on a set of 60 Vbeta primers and 13 Jbeta primers. Some clones are missing from TCRdb's copy, which holds only in-frame ones; the method was immunoSEQ multiplex PCR. The sample holds 150,000 to 200,000 clones, approximately 80% seen once. Germline lookup yields CDR1 MRHNA and CDR2 SNTAGT. The V end lost 4 bases, the J end lost 1 base, and 7 bases lay between the germline ends. The CDR3 has 13 residues. There are a few counts of this clone. Sequences were obtained from PBMCs. The chain is built from TRBV6-4 and TRBJ1-1, with a weak D call TRBD1 (6 bases). This clonotype was sampled from a woman aged 45 to 65 in good health and CMV-seronegative. The chain's CDR3 is CASSAGQNTEAFF. DNA of the CDR3: TGTGCCAGCAGTGCGGGACAGAACACTGAAGCTTTCTTT.